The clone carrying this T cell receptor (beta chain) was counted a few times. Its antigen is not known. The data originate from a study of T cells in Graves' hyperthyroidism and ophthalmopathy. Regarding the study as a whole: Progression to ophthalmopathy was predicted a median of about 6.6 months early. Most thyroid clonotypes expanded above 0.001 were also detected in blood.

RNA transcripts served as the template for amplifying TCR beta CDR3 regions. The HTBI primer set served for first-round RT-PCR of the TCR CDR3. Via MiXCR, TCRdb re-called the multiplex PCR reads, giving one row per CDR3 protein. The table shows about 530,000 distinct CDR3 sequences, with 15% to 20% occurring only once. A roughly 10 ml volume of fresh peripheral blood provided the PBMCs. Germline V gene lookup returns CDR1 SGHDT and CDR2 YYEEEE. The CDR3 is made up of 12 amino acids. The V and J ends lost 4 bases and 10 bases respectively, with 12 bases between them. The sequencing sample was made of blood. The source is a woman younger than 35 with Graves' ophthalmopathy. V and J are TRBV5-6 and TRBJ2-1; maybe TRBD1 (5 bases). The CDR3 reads CASSELGVEQFF. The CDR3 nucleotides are TGTGCCAGCAGCGAGCTAGGGGTGGAGCAGTTCTTC.